This T cell receptor beta chain was captured in a study of blood T cell repertoires in COVID-19 (dated by TCRdb to 2020 to 2021). For context, the study as a whole: The collaborator samples originated in the United States, Italy and Spain and spanned the acute and convalescent phases of COVID-19. A freely available public database, intended as a resource for researchers studying the immune response to SARS-CoV-2, is where the repertoires were released. The samples were drawn from the first 160 participants of the ongoing ImmuneRACE study and from under 1,500 subjects provided by 6 global collaborators. A de-identified subject ID, COVID-19 status, age in years and sex were almost always included in the sample metadata. HLA class I and class II types, where available, came from metadata supplied by the sample provider rather than from assay-based typing. The material from the prospective study consisted of cDNA or gDNA derived from T cells, B-cell-depleted T cells, or PBMCs. Deeply sampled blood TCRbeta repertoires from subjects exposed to, actively infected with, or recovered from COVID-19 were included in the dataset. Paper-wide results and their limitations: The amount of clinical and demographic metadata varied by source and participant and was provided uncurated.

This clone has only a few counts. The antigen it binds to is not known. The sample holds no much larger clone one base away, and base qualities are not on file. Each collaborating institution followed its own protocols to collect whole blood in K2EDTA tubes. Collaborator samples were shipped for TCRbeta analysis as frozen whole blood, isolated PBMCs, or DNA extracted from either sample type. TCRbeta CDR3 regions were amplified from genomic DNA by means of the immunoSEQ Assay, a bias-controlled multiplex PCR. On the authors' methods: Within the assay, amplification of reference gene primers was used to estimate how many nucleated cells each sample contained. To quantify the absolute abundance of each unique TCRbeta CDR3 rearrangement, sequence reads were collapsed and filtered. For each sample, productive Simpson clonality was calculated as the square root of Simpson's diversity index over productive rearrangements. Here the immuneACCESS table is served through TCRdb, limited to in-frame sequences with V and J called. Missing clones are a known gap in these copies; in checked studies unresolved V genes cover under half, and the rest lacks a known reason. V, J and clone size derive from that table, while D and trimming were established from the DNA sequence. Across this sample there are approximately 150,000 clones, with 85% to 90% seen only once. The top ten constitute 2.5% to 3.5% of the sample.

This sequence originates from a woman aged 55 to 70 with active COVID-19. The sample was peripheral blood.

The DNA sequence is TGTGCCAGCAGTGAAGGGGCCGCCAGGTTCTATCAGCCCCAGCATTTT. Translated, it reads CASSEGAARFYQPQHF. The rearranged segments are TRBV6-1 and TRBJ1-5; a confident D gene designation cannot be given. The junction carries 15 bases between V and J, which are trimmed by 1 base and 5 bases respectively. The CDR3 runs 16 amino acids, cysteine and phenylalanine included. Only CDR3 DNA is held: 48 bases, read in frame from base 1. From a lookup of the germline V gene, CDR1 and CDR2 are MNHNS and SASEGT.